A selection of T cell receptor beta chains follows, all from one sample in a study of blood T cell repertoires in COVID-19. The table came from immunoSEQ multiplex PCR; TCRdb's copy has only in-frame clones and leaves some out. The table records some 100,000 clones, approximately 86% of them present only once. Sequencing was done on a sample of PBMCs or T cells enriched from blood (not recorded which). The receptor set was obtained from a woman aged 45-59 years who had recovered from COVID-19. The conserved cysteine and the conserved F or W are not part of the CDR3 here. The order of the fields is J gene, D gene, V gene, CDR3 protein. A D gene is named only where the DNA matches it firmly.

>TRBJ2-4|-|TRBV5-4
ASSAASAKNIQY
>TRBJ2-6|TRBD1|TRBV3-1/TRBV3-2
ASSPRTGASSGANVLT
>TRBJ1-6|TRBD1|TRBV19
ASTSTGNTYNSPLH
>TRBJ2-6|TRBD2|TRBV6-5
ASSRLAEGANVLT
>TRBJ1-1|TRBD1|TRBV5-1
ASSRDRNTEAF
>TRBJ2-7|-|TRBV5-5
ASSRVRGYEQY
>TRBJ1-3|TRBD1|TRBV10-3
AISGMTGANTIY
>TRBJ2-5|TRBD2|TRBV7-8
ASSPTSGAQWTQY
>TRBJ2-1|-|TRBV4-1
ASSQEGTSYNEQF
>TRBJ1-5|-|TRBV19
ASSTEYSNQPQH